One sample yielded the 18 T cell receptor beta chains listed below, sequenced in a study of pediatric ulcerative colitis. Sequencing was performed with immunoSEQ multiplex PCR; in TCRdb, only in-frame clones are kept and a portion is missing. The sample yields tens of thousands of clones, under 80% seen once. During colonoscopy, one to two rectal pinch biopsies were collected. Sequencing input: gut tissue. These receptors all stem from a girl aged 5-17 years with moderate ulcerative colitis.

The chain recombines TRBV15 with TRBJ1-2; maybe TRBD1 (6 bases). The germline V and J ends were trimmed by 0 bases and 4 bases, with 18 bases remaining between them. The germline V gene encodes CDR1 LNHNV and CDR2 YYDKDF (reference sequence). The CDR3 consists of 17 residues. CDR3 amino acids: CATSRDQGTALIYGYTF. Written as DNA, the CDR3 is TGTGCCACCAGCAGAGATCAGGGGACGGCCCTGATCTATGGCTACACCTTC.

The J gene is TRBJ1-1, the V gene TRBV19; weak D call: TRBD1 (5 bases). The germline V gene has CDR1 LNHDA and CDR2 SQIVND (reference sequence). V was cut by 10 bases and J by 9 bases, with 12 bases left in between. The CDR3 covers 10 residues. CDR3 coding DNA: TGTGCCACCGGGGGGTGGCAAGCTTTCTTT. Residues: CATGGWQAFF. The full variable domain, completed using reference TRBV19 and TRBJ1-1, is DGGITQSPKYLFRKEGQNVTLSCEQNLNHDAMYWYRQDPGQGLRLIYYSQIVNDFQKGDIAEGYSVSREKKESFPLTVTSAQKNPTAFYLCATGGWQAFFGQGTRLTVV.

The chain uses TRBV11-2 and TRBJ2-1; D remains unclear. The V gene's germline CDR1 is SGHAT and CDR2 FQNNGV. This CDR3 is 13 amino acids long. Trimming removed 2 bases at V and 9 bases at J, with 11 bases between. Written as DNA, the CDR3 is TGTGCCAGCAGCTTAACCCAAGAGGTTGAGCAGTTCTTC. Translation: CASSLTQEVEQFF.

A single count supports this clone. The sample carries other DNA sequences with the same CDR3. The V gene is TRBV5-4, the J gene TRBJ2-2; the D gene is possibly TRBD2 (5 bases). The germline CDR1 and CDR2 sequences are SGHNT and YYREEE (reference sequence). CDR3 length equals 14 residues. V was trimmed by 8 bases and J by 4 bases, leaving 15 bases between them. CDR3 DNA sequence: TGTGCCAGTTCCCGGGGTGCGAGCACCGGGGAGCTGTTTTTT. Amino acids: CASSRGASTGELFF.

The chain employs TRBV28 and TRBJ1-1, with D tentatively TRBD1 (5 bases). The CDR3 consists of 14 residues. V lost 6 bases, J lost 8 bases, and 19 bases lay in between. From germline, CDR1 is MDHEN and CDR2 SYDVKM. The CDR3 DNA follows: TGTGCCAGCAGAAACCCTCCGGACATCCCCGAAGCTTTCTTT. Protein product: CASRNPPDIPEAFF.

The chain is built from TRBV30 and TRBJ1-1, with D maybe TRBD1 (5 bases). Germline V gene sequence: CDR1 GTSNPN, CDR2 SVGIG (reference sequence). The CDR3 consists of 12 residues. V lost 1 base and J 5 bases, leaving 8 bases between the germline ends. The CDR3 region is CAWSDGATEAFF. The CDR3 DNA follows: TGTGCCTGGAGTGATGGGGCTACTGAAGCTTTCTTT.

This chain uses TRBV18 with TRBJ2-5; D remains unclear. From germline, CDR1 is KGHSH and CDR2 LQKENI. Trimming cost V 3 bases and J 1 base, with 6 bases left between them. The CDR3 covers 13 residues. The CDR3 DNA reads TGTGCCAGCTCACCCGGCCCCCAAGAGACCCAGTACTTC. This encodes CASSPGPQETQYF.

This chain joins TRBV5-4 and TRBJ1-6; tentatively, D is TRBD1 (5 bases). Trimming shortened V by 4 bases and J by 6 bases, and 17 bases separated the two germline ends. The CDR3 has 16 residues. Per germline, CDR1 SGHNT and CDR2 YYREEE (reference sequence). This CDR3 is CASSPGMGGVNSPLHF. CDR3 coding DNA: TGTGCCAGCAGCCCCGGAATGGGGGGGGTTAATTCACCCCTCCACTTT.

This chain connects TRBV7-9 to TRBJ2-7; TRBD2 is a possible D gene (6 bases). V was pared by 11 bases and J by 4 bases, with 15 bases between. This CDR3 has 12 residues. Germline values: CDR1 SEHNR, CDR2 FQNEAQ (reference sequence). Here the CDR3 reads CAVHGSSYEQYF. In nucleotides, the CDR3 is TGTGCCGTTCACGGGAGCTCATACGAGCAGTACTTC.

In this sample, this clone turned up a few times. CDR3 in DNA: TGTGCCAGCAGTGCTTCCAGGGCGATCACTGAAGCTTTCTTT. It codes for CASSASRAITEAFF. This rearrangement joins TRBV2 to TRBJ1-1; possibly TRBD1 for D (5 bases). Germline assignment: CDR1 SNHLY and CDR2 FYNNEI. V was cut by 4 bases and J by 4 bases, with 13 bases left in between. The CDR3 contains 14 residues.

This sequence joins TRBV7-9 and TRBJ2-5; D is possibly TRBD1 (6 bases). V lost 5 bases and J lost 5, with 15 bases in between. This CDR3 has 14 residues. CDR1 and CDR2 (germline): SEHNR, FQNEAQ (reference sequence). CDR3 bases: TGTGCCAGCAGCCCTCAGGGGACGGGCGAGACCCAGTACTTC. Its protein product is CASSPQGTGETQYF. Using reference TRBV7-9 and TRBJ2-5 for the parts outside the CDR3, the full variable domain is DTGVSQNPRHKITKRGQNVTFRCDPISEHNRLYWYRQTLGQGPEFLTYFQNEAQLEKSRLLSDRFSAERPKGSFSTLEIQRTEQGDSAMYLCASSPQGTGETQYFGPGTRLLVL.

The chain couples TRBV5-6 to TRBJ2-5; 7 bases line up with TRBD1. The J call is in doubt because the DNA end fits TRBJ2-7 better. There are 12 residues in the CDR3. Germline assignment: CDR1 SGHDT and CDR2 YYEEEE. DNA for the CDR3: TGTGCCAGCAGCTGGGACAGAAGCGAGCAGTACTTC. Amino acid sequence: CASSWDRSEQYF.

This rearrangement joins TRBV27 to TRBJ2-7, with no clear D. Trimming left V 3 bases short and J 3 bases short, with 12 bases between. The CDR3 has 14 residues. CDR1 is MNHEY and CDR2 is SMNVEV in the germline V gene (reference sequence). The CDR3 DNA reads as TGTGCCAGCAGTTTTAGGGCGATCGGCTACGAGCAGTACTTC. Its translation is CASSFRAIGYEQYF.

This chain joins TRBV5-4 and TRBJ2-3; D possibly matches TRBD1 or TRBD2 (6 bases each). There are 15 residues in the CDR3. V was clipped by 4 bases and J by 6 bases, with 18 bases between them. Germline V lookup: CDR1 SGHNT, CDR2 YYREEE (reference sequence). The CDR3 sequence is CASSPDGGGLDTQYF. CDR3 nucleotides: TGTGCCAGCAGCCCCGACGGAGGGGGGTTGGATACGCAGTATTTT.

The chain recombines TRBV7-2 with TRBJ1-4, with D possibly TRBD1 on 6 matching bases. The CDR3 runs to 14 residues. The V end lost 1 base, the J end lost 3 bases, and 6 bases lay between the germline ends. CDR1 is SGHTA, CDR2 FQGNSA, per germline. For the CDR3, the DNA is TGTGCCAGCAGCTTAGGGACAGCTAATGAAAAACTGTTTTTT. The encoded protein is CASSLGTANEKLFF.

Only one count was recorded for this clone. The rearrangement uses TRBV30 and TRBJ2-5; 11 positions match TRBD2. The CDR3 spans 17 residues. Unmatched junction bases numbered 13, after V lost 2 bases and J lost 5 bases. Germline CDR1 and CDR2: GTSNPN and SVGIG (reference sequence). The chain's CDR3 is CAWSSGTSGRSEETQYF. The CDR3 DNA reads as TGTGCCTGGAGTTCCGGGACTAGCGGAAGAAGTGAGGAGACCCAGTACTTC.

The chain is built from TRBV6-1 and TRBJ2-7; no definite D call. The CDR3 sequence is 13 residues long. The V and J ends lost 3 bases and 1 base respectively, with 7 bases between them. Germline V gene sequence: CDR1 MNHNS, CDR2 SASEGT. As DNA, the CDR3 is TGTGCCAGCAGTGAGGCGGTATCCTACGAGCAGTACTTC. Encoded protein: CASSEAVSYEQYF.

Concerning this clone: Other DNA sequences of this sample code for an identical CDR3. The rearrangement uses TRBV5-4 and TRBJ1-2; D gene ambiguous. From germline, CDR1 is SGHNT and CDR2 YYREEE (reference sequence). This CDR3 spans 13 amino acids. V lost 1 base and J lost 2, with 6 bases in between. The CDR3 loop is CASSLIGNYGYTF. The CDR3, as DNA: TGTGCCAGCAGCTTGATCGGGAACTATGGCTACACCTTC.